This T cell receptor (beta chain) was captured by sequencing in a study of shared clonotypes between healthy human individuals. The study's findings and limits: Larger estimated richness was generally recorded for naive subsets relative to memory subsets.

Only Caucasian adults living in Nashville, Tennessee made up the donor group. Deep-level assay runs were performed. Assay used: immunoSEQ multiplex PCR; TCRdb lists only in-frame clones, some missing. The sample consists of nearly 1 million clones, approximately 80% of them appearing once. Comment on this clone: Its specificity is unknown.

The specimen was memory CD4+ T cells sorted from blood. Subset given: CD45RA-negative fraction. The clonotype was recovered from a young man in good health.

CDR3 nucleotides: TGTGCCAGCAGTTTACAGGGTGGGATCGAGACCCAGTACTTC. Translating gives CASSLQGGIETQYF. The chain employs TRBV28 and TRBJ2-5, with a weak D call TRBD1 (5 bases). The germline CDR1 and CDR2 sequences are MDHEN and SYDVKM. This CDR3 comprises 14 residues. The V and J ends lost 2 bases and 5 bases respectively, with 12 bases between them.